Presented here are 5 T cell receptor beta chains from one specimen sequenced in a study of T cells in tuberculosis. Data came from immunoSEQ multiplex PCR; TCRdb stores just in-frame clones and leaves some out. The data contain roughly 40,000 clones, roughly 96% of them singletons. Input material: PBMCs. These receptors all stem from a donor aged 5-35 years with latent tuberculosis or without tuberculosis infection.

The V call is TRBV11-2, the J call TRBJ1-5, with D unclear. The CDR3 extends over 13 amino acids. CDR1 is SGHAT and CDR2 is FQNNGV in the germline V gene. Between the trimmed V and J ends, which lost 5 bases and 4 bases, there was a span of 9 bases. The CDR3 loop reads CASSPGMNQPQHF. CDR3 DNA: TGTGCCAGCAGCCCGGGGATGAATCAGCCCCAGCATTTT. The full variable domain, its missing parts supplied by reference TRBV11-2 and TRBJ1-5, is EAGVAQSPRYKIIEKRQSVAFWCNPISGHATLYWYQQILGQGPKLLIQFQNNGVVDDSQLPKDRFSAERLKGVDSTLKIQPAKLEDSAVYLCASSPGMNQPQHFGDGTRLSIL.

Here the CDR3 reads CASRPKFTQPQHF. DNA for the CDR3: TGTGCCAGCAGGCCTAAGTTCACCCAGCCCCAGCATTTT. The chain has TRBV28 and TRBJ1-5, with no clear D. The CDR3 is 13 amino acids. CDR1 MDHEN and CDR2 SYDVKM come from the germline V gene. V lost 6 bases, J lost 7 bases, and 13 bases lay in between.

V and J are TRBV28 and TRBJ1-3; possible D gene TRBD1, 5 bases. This CDR3 has 15 residues. Germline loops: CDR1 MDHEN, CDR2 SYDVKM. V gave up 6 bases and J gave up 5 bases, with 17 bases separating them. The CDR3 DNA sequence: TGTGCCAGCAGGACCCCTGCGGGGGACCGAAACACCATATATTTT. This encodes CASRTPAGDRNTIYF.

The CDR3 region has the DNA TGTGCCAGCAGCTTAACAGGGGGCCCCCCTCCGAACACTGAAGCTTTCTTT. Protein: CASSLTGGPPPNTEAFF. V usage is TRBV7-8 and J usage is TRBJ1-1; 9 bases align to TRBD1. The V gene end was trimmed by 2 bases and the J gene end by 1 base; junction bases not matched to a gene: 8. The germline V gene encodes CDR1 SGHVS and CDR2 FQNEAQ. The CDR3 has 17 residues.

The rearrangement uses TRBV6-5 and TRBJ2-1, with 12 bases matching TRBD2. The CDR3 sequence is 15 residues long. Looked up from germline, CDR1 is MNHEY and CDR2 is SVGAGI. After removal of 4 bases from V and 10 bases from J, the junction contained 8 bases not matched to a gene. CDR3 DNA: TGTGCCAGCAGTTTTTCTAGCGGGGGGGACCTCGAGCAGTTCTTC. This translates into CASSFSSGGDLEQFF.